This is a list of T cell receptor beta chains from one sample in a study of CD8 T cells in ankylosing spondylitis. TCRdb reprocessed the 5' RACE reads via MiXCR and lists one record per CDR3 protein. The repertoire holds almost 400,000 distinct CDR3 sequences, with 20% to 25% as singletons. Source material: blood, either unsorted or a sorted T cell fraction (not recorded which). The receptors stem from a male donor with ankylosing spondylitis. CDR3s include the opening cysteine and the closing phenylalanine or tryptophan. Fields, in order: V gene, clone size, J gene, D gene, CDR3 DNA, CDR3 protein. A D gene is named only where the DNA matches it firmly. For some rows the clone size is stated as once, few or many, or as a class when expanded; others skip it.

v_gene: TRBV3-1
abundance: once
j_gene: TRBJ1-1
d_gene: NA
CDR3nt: TGTGCCAGCAGCCGAGTCGAGGGGGACACTGAAGCTTTCTTT
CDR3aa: CASSRVEGDTEAFF

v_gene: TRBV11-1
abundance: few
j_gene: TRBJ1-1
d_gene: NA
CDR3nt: TGTGCCAGCAGCCCTCCGTACACTGAAGCTTTCTTT
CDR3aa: CASSPPYTEAFF

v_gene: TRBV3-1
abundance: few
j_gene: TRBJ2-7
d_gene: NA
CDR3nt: TGTGCCAGCAGCCAAACCGGGACCCTTTCCTACGAGCAGTACTTC
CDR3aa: CASSQTGTLSYEQYF

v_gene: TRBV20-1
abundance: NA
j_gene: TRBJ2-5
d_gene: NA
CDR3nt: TGCAGTGCTAGGGAGGTAGCGGAACAAGAGACCCAGTACTTC
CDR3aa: CSAREVAEQETQYF

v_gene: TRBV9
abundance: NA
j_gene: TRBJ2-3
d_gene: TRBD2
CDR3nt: TGTGCCAGCAGCGTAGGAGCTAGCGGGGGGCTGGGAGATACGCAGTATTTT
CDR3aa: CASSVGASGGLGDTQYF

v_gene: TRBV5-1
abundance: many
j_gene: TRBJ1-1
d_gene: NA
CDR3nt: TGCGCCAGCAGCTTGACAGGCCCCCAGAACACTGAAGCTTTCTTT
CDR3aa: CASSLTGPQNTEAFF

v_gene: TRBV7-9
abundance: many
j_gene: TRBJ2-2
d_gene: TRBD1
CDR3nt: TGTGCCAGCAGCCGACAGGGGGCCGACACCGGGGAGCTGTTTTTT
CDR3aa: CASSRQGADTGELFF

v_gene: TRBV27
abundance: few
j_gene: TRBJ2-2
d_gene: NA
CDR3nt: TGTGCCAGCAGTTTATTTTCCGGGGGGACAGGGAACACCGGGGAGCTGTTTTTT
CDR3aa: CASSLFSGGTGNTGELFF

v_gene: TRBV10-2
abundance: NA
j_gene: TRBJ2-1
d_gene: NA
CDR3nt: TGCGCCAGCAGGGCGGAACTCTCCTACAATGAGCAGTTCTTC
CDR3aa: CASRAELSYNEQFF

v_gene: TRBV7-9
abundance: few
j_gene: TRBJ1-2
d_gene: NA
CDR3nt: TGTGCCAGCAGCGAGGGGCAGGGCTTAAACTATGGCTACACCTTC
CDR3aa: CASSEGQGLNYGYTF

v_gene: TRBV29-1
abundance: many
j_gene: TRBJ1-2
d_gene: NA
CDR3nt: TGCAGCGTTGGGGGACCTTATGAGGAGTATAATGGCTACACCTTC
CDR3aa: CSVGGPYEEYNGYTF

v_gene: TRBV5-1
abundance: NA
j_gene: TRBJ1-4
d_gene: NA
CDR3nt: TGCGCCAGCAGTACCGGGACGGGCGAAAAACTGTTTTTT
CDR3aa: CASSTGTGEKLFF

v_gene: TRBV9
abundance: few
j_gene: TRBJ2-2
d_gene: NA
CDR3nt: TGTGCCAGCAGCGTAGCTTTGGAGATCAGAACCGGGGAGCTGTTTTTT
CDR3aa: CASSVALEIRTGELFF

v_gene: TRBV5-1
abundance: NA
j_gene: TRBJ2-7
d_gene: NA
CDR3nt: TGCGCCAGCAGCGAAACAGGGATGCTACCCTACGAGCAGTACTTC
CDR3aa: CASSETGMLPYEQYF

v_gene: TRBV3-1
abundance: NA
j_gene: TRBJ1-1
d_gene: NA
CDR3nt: TGTGCCAGCAGCCTTCAGGGGGAAGCTTTCTTT
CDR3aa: CASSLQGEAFF

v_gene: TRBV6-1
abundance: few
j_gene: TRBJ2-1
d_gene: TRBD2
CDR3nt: TGTGCCAGCAGAATCGGGACTAGCCCACGAAACTCCTACAATGAGCAGTTCTTC
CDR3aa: CASRIGTSPRNSYNEQFF

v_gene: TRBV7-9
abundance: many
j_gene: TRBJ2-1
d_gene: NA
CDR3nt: TGTGCCAGCAGCACGACTAGATTCGGTTTAAATGAGCAGTTCTTC
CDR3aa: CASSTTRFGLNEQFF

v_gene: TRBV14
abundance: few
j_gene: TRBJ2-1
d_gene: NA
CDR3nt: TGTGCCAGCAGCCAAGATGGTTATCAGAATGAGCAGTTCTTC
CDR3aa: CASSQDGYQNEQFF